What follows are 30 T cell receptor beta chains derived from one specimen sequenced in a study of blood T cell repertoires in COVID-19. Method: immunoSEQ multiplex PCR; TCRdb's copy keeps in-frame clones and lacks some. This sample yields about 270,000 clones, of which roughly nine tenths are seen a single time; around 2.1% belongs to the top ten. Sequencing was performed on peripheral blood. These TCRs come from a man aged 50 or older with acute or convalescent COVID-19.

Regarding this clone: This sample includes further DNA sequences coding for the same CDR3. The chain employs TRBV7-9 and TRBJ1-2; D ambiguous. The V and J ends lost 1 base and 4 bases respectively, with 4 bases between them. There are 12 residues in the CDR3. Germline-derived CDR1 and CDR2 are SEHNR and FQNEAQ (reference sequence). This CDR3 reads CASSLDSYGYTF. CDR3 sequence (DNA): TGTGCCAGCAGCTTAGACAGCTATGGCTACACCTTC.

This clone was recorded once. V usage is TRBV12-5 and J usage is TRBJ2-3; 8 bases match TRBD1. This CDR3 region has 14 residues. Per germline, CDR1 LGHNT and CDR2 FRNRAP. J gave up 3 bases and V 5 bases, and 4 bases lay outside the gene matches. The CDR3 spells CASGRDRRTDTQYF. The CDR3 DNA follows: TGTGCTAGTGGTCGGGACAGGAGAACAGATACGCAGTATTTT.

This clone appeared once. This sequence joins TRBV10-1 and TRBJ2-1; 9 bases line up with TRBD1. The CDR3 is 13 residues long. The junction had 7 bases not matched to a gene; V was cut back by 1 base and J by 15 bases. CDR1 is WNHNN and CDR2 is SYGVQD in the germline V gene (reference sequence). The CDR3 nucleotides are TGCGCCAGCAGTGAGTTATCCCGGACAGGGGTGTTCTTC. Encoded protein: CASSELSRTGVFF.

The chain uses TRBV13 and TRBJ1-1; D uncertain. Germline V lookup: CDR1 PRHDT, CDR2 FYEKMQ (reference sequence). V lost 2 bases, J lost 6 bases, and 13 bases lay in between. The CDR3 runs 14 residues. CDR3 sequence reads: CASSLPGFGAEAFF. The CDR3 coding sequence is TGTGCCAGCAGCTTACCCGGGTTCGGCGCTGAAGCTTTCTTT.

The CDR3: CASSTGNSYEQYF. Written as DNA, the CDR3 is TGTGCCAGTAGCACCGGGAACTCCTACGAGCAGTACTTC. The V call is TRBV19, the J call TRBJ2-7, with D possibly matching TRBD2 (5 bases). Trimming removed 6 bases at V and 0 bases at J, with 9 bases between. From germline, CDR1 is LNHDA and CDR2 SQIVND (reference sequence). This CDR3 contains 13 residues.

Here the CDR3 DNA reads TGTGCCAGCAGCCCGAGGGCGACCGGGGAGCTGTTTTTT. Translation: CASSPRATGELFF. The V call is TRBV7-3, the J call TRBJ2-2, with D possibly TRBD2 on 5 matching bases. Germline V gives CDR1 SGHTA, CDR2 FQGTGA. This CDR3 has 13 amino acids. V gave up 5 bases and J gave up 5 bases, with 9 bases separating them.

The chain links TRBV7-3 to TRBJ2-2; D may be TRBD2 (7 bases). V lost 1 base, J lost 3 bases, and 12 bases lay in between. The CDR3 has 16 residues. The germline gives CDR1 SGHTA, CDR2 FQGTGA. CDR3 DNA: TGTGCCAGCAGCTTAATGGGGGGGCCCGACACCGGGGAGCTGTTTTTT. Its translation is CASSLMGGPDTGELFF.

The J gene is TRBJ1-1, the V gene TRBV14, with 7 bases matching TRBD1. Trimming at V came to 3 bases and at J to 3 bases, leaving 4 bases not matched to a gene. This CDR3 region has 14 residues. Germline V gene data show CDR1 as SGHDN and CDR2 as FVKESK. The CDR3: CASSQRRGHTEAFF. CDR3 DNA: TGTGCCAGCAGCCAGAGGAGGGGGCACACTGAAGCTTTCTTT.

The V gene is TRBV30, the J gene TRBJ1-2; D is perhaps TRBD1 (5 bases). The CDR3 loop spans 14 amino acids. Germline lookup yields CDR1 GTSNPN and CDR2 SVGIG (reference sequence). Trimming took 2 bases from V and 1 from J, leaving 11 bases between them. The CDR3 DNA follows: TGTGCCTGGAGTTCCGGGGGGGGTAACTATGGCTACACCTTC. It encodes CAWSSGGGNYGYTF.

The CDR3: CASSPNRGPQPQHF. The CDR3 coding sequence is TGTGCCAGCAGCCCCAACAGGGGACCTCAGCCCCAGCATTTT. This rearrangement joins TRBV9 to TRBJ1-5; TRBD1 agrees at 7 bases. The ends lost 4 bases at V and 6 bases at J; junction bases unmatched: 7. CDR3 length: 14 residues. CDR1 is SGDLS, CDR2 YYNGEE, per germline.

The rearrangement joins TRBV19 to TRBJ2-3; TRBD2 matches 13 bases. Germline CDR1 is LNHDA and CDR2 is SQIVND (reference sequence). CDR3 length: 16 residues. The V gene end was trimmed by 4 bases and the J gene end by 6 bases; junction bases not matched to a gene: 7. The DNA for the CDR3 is TGTGCCAGTAGTAAGACTAGCGGGGGGATGAGGGATACGCAGTATTTT. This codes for CASSKTSGGMRDTQYF.

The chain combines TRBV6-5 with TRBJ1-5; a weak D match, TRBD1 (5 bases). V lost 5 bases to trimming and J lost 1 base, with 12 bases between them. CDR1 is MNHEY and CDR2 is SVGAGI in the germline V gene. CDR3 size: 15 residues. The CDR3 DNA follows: TGTGCCAGCAGTCCATGGGGGGGGAGCAATCAGCCCCAGCATTTT. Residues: CASSPWGGSNQPQHF.

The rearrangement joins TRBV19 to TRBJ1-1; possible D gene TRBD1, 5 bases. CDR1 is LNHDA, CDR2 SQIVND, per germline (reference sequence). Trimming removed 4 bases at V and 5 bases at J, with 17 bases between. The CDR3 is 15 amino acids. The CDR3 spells CASSTTGGIGTEAFF. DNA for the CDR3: TGTGCCAGTAGTACGACCGGGGGGATAGGAACTGAAGCTTTCTTT.

CDR3 sequence: CASCGLAGETQYF. The CDR3 DNA reads as TGCGCCAGCTGTGGACTAGCGGGTGAGACCCAGTACTTC. This rearrangement joins TRBV10-2 to TRBJ2-5, with TRBD2 matching 11 bases. There are 13 residues in the CDR3. Germline assignment: CDR1 WSHSY and CDR2 SAAADI. V was clipped by 8 bases and J by 5 bases; unmatched bases: 4.

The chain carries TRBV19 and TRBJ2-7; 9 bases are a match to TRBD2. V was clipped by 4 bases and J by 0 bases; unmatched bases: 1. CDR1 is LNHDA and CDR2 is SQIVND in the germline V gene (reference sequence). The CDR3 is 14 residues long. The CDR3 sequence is CASSTSGDSYEQYF. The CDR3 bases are TGTGCCAGTAGTACTAGCGGGGACTCCTACGAGCAGTACTTC.

CDR3 in DNA: TGTGCCACCCACGGGGGGACTAGCAATCAGCCCCAGCATTTT. Its translation is CATHGGTSNQPQHF. The J gene is TRBJ1-5, the V gene TRBV19, with D possibly TRBD1 on 5 matching bases. Per germline, CDR1 LNHDA and CDR2 SQIVND (reference sequence). The length of the CDR3 is 14 residues. V was clipped by 10 bases and J by 0 bases, with 13 bases between them. Looking up the rest from reference TRBV19 and TRBJ1-5 gives the full variable domain: DGGITQSPKYLFRKEGQNVTLSCEQNLNHDAMYWYRQDPGQGLRLIYYSQIVNDFQKGDIAEGYSVSREKKESFPLTVTSAQKNPTAFYLCATHGGTSNQPQHFGDGTRLSIL.

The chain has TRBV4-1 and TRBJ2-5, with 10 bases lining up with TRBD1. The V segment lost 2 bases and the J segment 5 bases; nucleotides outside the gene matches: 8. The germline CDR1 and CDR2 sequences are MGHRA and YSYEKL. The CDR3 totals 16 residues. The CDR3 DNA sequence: TGCGCCAGCAGCCAACCCGACAGGGGGCGCGGGGAGACCCAGTACTTC. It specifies CASSQPDRGRGETQYF.

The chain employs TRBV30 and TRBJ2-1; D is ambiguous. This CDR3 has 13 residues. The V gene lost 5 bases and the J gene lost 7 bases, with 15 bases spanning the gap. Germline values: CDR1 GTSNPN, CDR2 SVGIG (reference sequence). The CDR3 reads CAWRPPGRNEQFF. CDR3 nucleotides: TGTGCCTGGCGCCCGCCAGGTAGGAATGAGCAGTTCTTC.

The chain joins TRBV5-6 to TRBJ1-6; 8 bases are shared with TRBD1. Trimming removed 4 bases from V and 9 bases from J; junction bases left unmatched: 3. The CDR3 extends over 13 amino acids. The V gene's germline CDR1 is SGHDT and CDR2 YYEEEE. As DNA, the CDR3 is TGTGCCAGCAGCCAGGACAGGGTTTCACCCCTCCACTTT. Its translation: CASSQDRVSPLHF.

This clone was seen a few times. The CDR3 is CASSGQGGELFF. CDR3 in DNA: TGTGCCAGCAGTGGACAGGGGGGGGAGCTGTTTTTT. The chain links TRBV2 to TRBJ2-2, with 8 positions matching TRBD1. The germline V gene has CDR1 SNHLY and CDR2 FYNNEI. This CDR3 spans 12 amino acids. V lost 4 bases to trimming and J lost 8 bases; unmatched junction nucleotides: 0.

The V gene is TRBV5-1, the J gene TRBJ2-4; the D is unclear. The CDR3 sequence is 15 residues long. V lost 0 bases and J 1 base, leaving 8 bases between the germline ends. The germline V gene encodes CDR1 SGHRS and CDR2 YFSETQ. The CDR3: CASSLAARAKNIQYF. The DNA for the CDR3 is TGCGCCAGCAGCTTGGCCGCCAGGGCCAAAAACATTCAGTACTTC.

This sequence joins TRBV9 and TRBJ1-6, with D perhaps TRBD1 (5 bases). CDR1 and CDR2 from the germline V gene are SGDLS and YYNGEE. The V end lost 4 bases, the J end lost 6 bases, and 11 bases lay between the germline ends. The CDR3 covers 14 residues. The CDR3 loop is CASSSQGFNSPLHF. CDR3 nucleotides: TGTGCCAGCAGCTCCCAGGGTTTTAATTCACCCCTCCACTTT.

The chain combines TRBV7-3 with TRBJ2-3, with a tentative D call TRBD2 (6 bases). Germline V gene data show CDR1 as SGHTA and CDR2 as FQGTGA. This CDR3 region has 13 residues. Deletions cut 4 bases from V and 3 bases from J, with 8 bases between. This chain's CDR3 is CASSYAGTDTQYF. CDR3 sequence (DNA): TGTGCCAGCAGCTATGCGGGGACAGATACGCAGTATTTT.

The CDR3 sequence: CAWSPDRVYGYTF. CDR3 bases: TGTGCCTGGAGCCCGGACAGGGTCTATGGCTACACCTTC. The chain links TRBV30 to TRBJ1-2, with 8 bases lining up with TRBD1. This CDR3 spans 13 amino acids. The V and J ends lost 3 bases and 4 bases, in that order; junction bases with no gene match: 4. Germline-derived CDR1 and CDR2 are GTSNPN and SVGIG (reference sequence). Full variable domain (missing parts from reference TRBV30 and TRBJ1-2): SQTIHQWPATLVQPVGSPLSLECTVEGTSNPNLYWYRQAAGRGLQLLFYSVGIGQISSEVPQNLSASRPQDRQFILSSKKLLLSDSGFYLCAWSPDRVYGYTFGSGTRLTVV.

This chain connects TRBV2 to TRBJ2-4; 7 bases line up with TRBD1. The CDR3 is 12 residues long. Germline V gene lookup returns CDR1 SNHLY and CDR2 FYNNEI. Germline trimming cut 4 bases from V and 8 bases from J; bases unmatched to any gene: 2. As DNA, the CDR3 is TGTGCCAGCAGTGTGGGACAGCACATTCAGTACTTC. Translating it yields CASSVGQHIQYF.

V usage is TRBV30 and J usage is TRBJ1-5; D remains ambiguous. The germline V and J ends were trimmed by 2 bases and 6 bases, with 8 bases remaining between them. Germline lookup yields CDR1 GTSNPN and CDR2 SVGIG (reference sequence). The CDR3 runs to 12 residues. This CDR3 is CAWSLGGQPQHF. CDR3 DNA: TGTGCCTGGAGTCTAGGAGGTCAGCCCCAGCATTTT.

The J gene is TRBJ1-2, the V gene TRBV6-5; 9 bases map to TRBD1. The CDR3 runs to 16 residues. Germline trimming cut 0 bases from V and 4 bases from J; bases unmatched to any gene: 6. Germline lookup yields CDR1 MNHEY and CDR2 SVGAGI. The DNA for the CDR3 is TGTGCCAGCAGTTACTCGATCAGGGACAGGGTCTATGGCTACACCTTC. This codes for CASSYSIRDRVYGYTF.

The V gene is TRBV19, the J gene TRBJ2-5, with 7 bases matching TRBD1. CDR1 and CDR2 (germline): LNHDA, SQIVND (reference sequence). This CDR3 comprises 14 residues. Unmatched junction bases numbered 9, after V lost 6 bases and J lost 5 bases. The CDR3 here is CASSPRQGVETQYF. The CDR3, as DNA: TGTGCCAGTAGCCCTAGACAGGGAGTGGAGACCCAGTACTTC.

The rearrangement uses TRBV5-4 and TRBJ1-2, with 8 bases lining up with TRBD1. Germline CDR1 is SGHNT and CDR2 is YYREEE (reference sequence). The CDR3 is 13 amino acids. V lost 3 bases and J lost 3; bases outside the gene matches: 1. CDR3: CASSSDRDYGYTF. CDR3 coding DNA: TGTGCCAGCAGCTCGGACAGGGACTATGGCTACACCTTC.

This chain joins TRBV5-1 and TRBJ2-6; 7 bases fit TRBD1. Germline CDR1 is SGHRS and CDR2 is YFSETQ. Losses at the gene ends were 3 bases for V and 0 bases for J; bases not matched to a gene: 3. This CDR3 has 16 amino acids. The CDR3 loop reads CASSWGQSSGANVLTF. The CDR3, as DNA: TGCGCCAGCAGCTGGGGACAGAGCTCTGGGGCCAACGTCCTGACTTTC.